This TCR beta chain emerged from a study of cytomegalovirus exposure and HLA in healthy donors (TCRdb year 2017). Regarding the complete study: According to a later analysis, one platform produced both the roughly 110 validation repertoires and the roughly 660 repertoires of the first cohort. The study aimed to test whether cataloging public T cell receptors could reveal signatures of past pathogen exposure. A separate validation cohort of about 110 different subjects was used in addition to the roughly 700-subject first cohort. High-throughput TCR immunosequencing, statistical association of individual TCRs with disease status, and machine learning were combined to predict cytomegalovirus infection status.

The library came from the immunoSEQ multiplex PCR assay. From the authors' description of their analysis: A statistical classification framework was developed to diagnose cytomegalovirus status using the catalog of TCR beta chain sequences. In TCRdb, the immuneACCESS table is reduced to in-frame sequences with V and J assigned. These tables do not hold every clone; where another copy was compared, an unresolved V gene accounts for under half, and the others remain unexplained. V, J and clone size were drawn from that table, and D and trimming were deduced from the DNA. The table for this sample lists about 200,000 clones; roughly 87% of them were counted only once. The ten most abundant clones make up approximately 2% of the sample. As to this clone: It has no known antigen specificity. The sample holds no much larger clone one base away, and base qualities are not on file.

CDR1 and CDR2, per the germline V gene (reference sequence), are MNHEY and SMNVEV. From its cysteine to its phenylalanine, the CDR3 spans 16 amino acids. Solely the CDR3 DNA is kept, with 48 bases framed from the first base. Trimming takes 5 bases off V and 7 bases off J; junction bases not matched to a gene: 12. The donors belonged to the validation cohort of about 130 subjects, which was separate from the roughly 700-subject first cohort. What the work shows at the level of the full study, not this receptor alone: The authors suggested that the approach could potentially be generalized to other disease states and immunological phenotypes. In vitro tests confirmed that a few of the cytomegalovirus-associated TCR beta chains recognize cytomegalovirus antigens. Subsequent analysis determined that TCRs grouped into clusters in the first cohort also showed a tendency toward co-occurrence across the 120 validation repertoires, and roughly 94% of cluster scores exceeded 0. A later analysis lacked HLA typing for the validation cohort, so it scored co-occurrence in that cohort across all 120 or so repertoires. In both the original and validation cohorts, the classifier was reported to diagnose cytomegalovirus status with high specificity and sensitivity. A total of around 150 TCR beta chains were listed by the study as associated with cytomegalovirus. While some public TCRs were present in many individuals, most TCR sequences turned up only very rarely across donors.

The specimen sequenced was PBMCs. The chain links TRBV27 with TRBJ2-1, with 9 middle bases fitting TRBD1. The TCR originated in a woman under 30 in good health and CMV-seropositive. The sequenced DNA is TGTGCCAGCAGTAGGGGGGACAGGGAGCTGTTAAATGAGCAGTTCTTC. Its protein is CASSRGDRELLNEQFF.